The T cell receptor beta chain under discussion was sequenced for a study of blood T cell repertoires in COVID-19. On the study more broadly: The cDNA or gDNA used as material had been derived from T cells, B-cell-depleted T cells, or PBMCs.

The sample holds one count of this clone. Data came from immunoSEQ multiplex PCR; TCRdb stores just in-frame clones and leaves some out. Counted here are tens of thousands of clones, approximately 85% occurring once; the ten biggest clones make up about 16%. Germline lookup yields CDR1 MNHEY and CDR2 SVGAGI. Trimming removed 0 bases at V and 4 bases at J, with 9 bases between. The CDR3 has 15 amino acids. Sequences were obtained from peripheral blood. J is TRBJ2-2 and V is TRBV6-5, with no clear D. This sequence originates from a human donor in a cohort sampled during active COVID-19. The CDR3 DNA is TGTGCCAGCAGTTACTCGTTCAGGTCCACCGGGGAGCTGTTTTTT. Translation: CASSYSFRSTGELFF.